The 29 T cell receptor beta chains in this list originate from one sample, sequenced in a study of cytomegalovirus exposure and HLA in healthy donors. The assay was immunoSEQ multiplex PCR, and TCRdb's table has in-frame clones only and misses some. The table has some 78,000 clones, less than 96% seen once. Sequenced sample: PBMCs. The receptors come from a man aged 18 to 35 in good health and CMV-seropositive.

The genes are TRBV13 and TRBJ1-2; TRBD1 might be the D (6 bases). The CDR3 totals 15 residues. Trimming removed 1 base from V and 3 bases from J, with 12 bases in between. Germline loops: CDR1 PRHDT, CDR2 FYEKMQ (reference sequence). The chain's CDR3 is CASSLVRQADYGYTF. In nucleotides, the CDR3 is TGTGCCAGCAGCTTAGTCAGACAGGCAGACTATGGCTACACCTTC.

This sequence joins TRBV19 and TRBJ2-2; 8 bases map to TRBD1. Germline CDR1 LNHDA, CDR2 SQIVND (reference sequence). This CDR3 has 14 residues. The ends lost 5 bases at V and 5 bases at J; junction bases unmatched: 4. CDR3 sequence (DNA): TGTGCCAGTAGTGCCCGGACAGGGACCGGGGAGCTGTTTTTT. It translates to CASSARTGTGELFF. Full variable domain (outside the CDR3, taken from reference TRBV19 and TRBJ2-2): DGGITQSPKYLFRKEGQNVTLSCEQNLNHDAMYWYRQDPGQGLRLIYYSQIVNDFQKGDIAEGYSVSREKKESFPLTVTSAQKNPTAFYLCASSARTGTGELFFGEGSRLTVL.

The V gene is TRBV27, the J gene TRBJ1-1, with TRBD1 matching 8 bases. The CDR3 is made up of 16 amino acids. V gave up 2 bases and J gave up 3 bases; unmatched junction bases: 8. Germline V lookup: CDR1 MNHEY, CDR2 SMNVEV (reference sequence). This chain's CDR3 is CASSLLSGGWDTEAFF. The DNA for the CDR3 is TGTGCCAGCAGTTTACTTTCAGGGGGCTGGGACACTGAAGCTTTCTTT.

The chain is built from TRBV27 and TRBJ1-2; 9 nucleotides match TRBD1. CDR3 size: 16 residues. After removal of 3 bases from V and 4 bases from J, the junction contained 9 bases not matched to a gene. Germline V gives CDR1 MNHEY, CDR2 SMNVEV (reference sequence). In DNA form, the CDR3 reads TGTGCCAGCAGTTTTTCGGGACAGGGACAAGCCTATGGCTACACCTTC. Amino acids: CASSFSGQGQAYGYTF.

V usage is TRBV18 and J usage is TRBJ2-3, with TRBD2 identical over 12 bases. CDR3 length: 18 residues. V gave up 6 bases and J gave up 0 bases; unmatched junction bases: 10. CDR1 KGHSH and CDR2 LQKENI come from the germline V gene. DNA of the CDR3: TGTGCCAGCTCTCCTACCCCGGGACTAGCGGGCAGCACAGATACGCAGTATTTT. Its protein product is CASSPTPGLAGSTDTQYF. The variable domain in full, with the rest retrieved from reference TRBV18 and TRBJ2-3, is NAGVMQNPRHLVRRRGQEARLRCSPMKGHSHVYWYRQLPEEGLKFMVYLQKENIIDESGMPKERFSAEFPKEGPSILRIQQVVRGDSAAYFCASSPTPGLAGSTDTQYFGPGTRLTVL.

The J gene is TRBJ1-5, the V gene TRBV19; D perhaps matches TRBD1 (5 bases). The V and J ends lost 6 bases and 4 bases respectively, with 16 bases between them. Germline V lookup: CDR1 LNHDA, CDR2 SQIVND (reference sequence). The CDR3 length is 15 residues. The CDR3, as DNA: TGTGCCAGTAGCCAAAGCAGGGCGCCAAATCAGCCCCAGCATTTT. This encodes CASSQSRAPNQPQHF.

The chain uses TRBV29-1 and TRBJ2-1; D possibly corresponds to TRBD2 (5 bases). V was clipped by 4 bases and J by 5 bases, with 15 bases between them. Germline values: CDR1 SQVTM, CDR2 ANQGSEA. CDR3 size: 14 residues. The CDR3, as DNA: TGCAGCGTTGGGTGGCGGGTGCCCGACAATGAGCAGTTCTTC. Encoded protein: CSVGWRVPDNEQFF.

The chain joins TRBV5-5 to TRBJ2-7; D is possibly TRBD2 (6 bases). This CDR3 has 15 amino acids. V was pared by 4 bases and J by 2 bases, with 16 bases between. Germline V gene sequence: CDR1 SGHKS, CDR2 YYEKEE (reference sequence). This chain's CDR3 is CASSNVREVPYEQYF. CDR3 in DNA: TGTGCCAGCAGCAACGTCAGGGAGGTTCCCTACGAGCAGTACTTC.

This chain connects TRBV7-6 to TRBJ2-7; 10 bases fit TRBD2. After removal of 4 bases from V and 2 bases from J, the junction contained 5 bases not matched to a gene. CDR1 is SGHVS, CDR2 FNYEAQ, per germline. CDR3 size: 15 residues. CDR3 in amino acids: CASSWRLAGPYEQYF. CDR3 coding DNA: TGTGCCAGCAGCTGGAGACTAGCGGGCCCCTACGAGCAGTACTTC.

The chain couples TRBV10-2 to TRBJ1-2, with 7 bases matching TRBD1. Germline V lookup: CDR1 WSHSY, CDR2 SAAADI. The V gene end was trimmed by 6 bases and the J gene end by 4 bases; junction bases not matched to a gene: 8. The CDR3 has 14 residues. The CDR3 protein is CASRGTETFYGYTF. The CDR3 nucleotides read TGCGCCAGCAGAGGGACAGAGACTTTCTATGGCTACACCTTC.

J is TRBJ1-1 and V is TRBV7-3, with D possibly matching TRBD1 (6 bases). Germline V lookup: CDR1 SGHTA, CDR2 FQGTGA. The CDR3 is 16 residues long. The V and J ends lost 4 bases and 3 bases respectively, with 18 bases between them. In DNA form, the CDR3 reads TGTGCCAGCAGCTACCTGGGGGGGGCCGGAGACACTGAAGCTTTCTTT. Encoded protein: CASSYLGGAGDTEAFF.

The gene calls are TRBV11-2 and TRBJ2-1; 10 bases map to TRBD1. The CDR3 has 15 amino acids. Germline CDR1 and CDR2: SGHAT and FQNNGV. Germline trimming cut 5 bases from V and 7 bases from J; bases unmatched to any gene: 8. CDR3 sequence (DNA): TGTGCCAGCAGCCCTGGGACAGGGGAAGGGAATGAGCAGTTCTTC. Translated: CASSPGTGEGNEQFF.

The V and J genes are TRBV5-8 and TRBJ1-1; TRBD1 aligns across 7 bases. Germline CDR1 reads SGHTS; CDR2 reads YDEGEE. With V trimmed by 4 bases and J by 1 base, 7 bases remained unmatched. The CDR3 length is 15 residues. In nucleotides, the CDR3 is TGTGCCAGCAGCATGGGGACAGCCCGGAACACTGAAGCTTTCTTT. Translating gives CASSMGTARNTEAFF.

The gene calls are TRBV30 and TRBJ1-2; D is perhaps TRBD1 (5 bases). CDR3 length: 13 residues. Trimming cost V 5 bases and J 4 bases, with 14 bases left between them. Germline CDR1 is GTSNPN and CDR2 is SVGIG (reference sequence). The CDR3 region is CAWCPGLGYGYTF. The CDR3 DNA reads as TGTGCCTGGTGTCCAGGGTTAGGCTATGGCTACACCTTC.

This chain uses TRBV5-4 with TRBJ1-2, with TRBD1 identical over 8 bases. Per the germline V gene, CDR1 is SGHNT and CDR2 is YYREEE (reference sequence). V lost 4 bases to trimming and J lost 6 bases; unmatched junction nucleotides: 5. CDR3 length equals 13 residues. The CDR3 coding sequence is TGTGCCAGCAGCCGGACAGGGATTCATGGCTACACCTTC. Translated: CASSRTGIHGYTF.

This CDR3 reads CASSLGQGNTEAFF. The CDR3 nucleotides are TGTGCCAGCAGTTTAGGGCAGGGGAACACTGAAGCTTTCTTT. V usage is TRBV27 and J usage is TRBJ1-1, with D perhaps matching TRBD1 (5 bases). CDR1 is MNHEY, CDR2 SMNVEV, per germline (reference sequence). There are 14 residues in the CDR3. V lost 2 bases and J lost 1, with 8 bases in between.

The rearrangement links TRBV5-1 to TRBJ2-7, with a tentative D call TRBD1 (5 bases). The CDR3 is 13 amino acids. Germline CDR1 and CDR2: SGHRS and YFSETQ. The germline V and J ends were trimmed by 5 bases and 1 base, with 10 bases remaining between them. In nucleotides, the CDR3 is TGCGCCAGCAGGCCTACAGGTTCCTACGAGCAGTACTTC. Protein product: CASRPTGSYEQYF.

The V call is TRBV12-2, the J call TRBJ2-3; the table gives TRBD2 as D, unverified against the DNA. TRBV12-2 is a recognized pseudogene. The CDR3 is 15 residues long. CDR3 nucleotide sequence: TGTGCAAGTCGTCTACTAGCGGTTAGCACAGATACGCAGTATTTT. Its protein is CASRLLAVSTDTQYF.

V and J are TRBV9 and TRBJ1-1, with 7 bases aligning to TRBD1. Trimming cost V 2 bases and J 4 bases; bases outside gene matches: 8. CDR3 length: 15 amino acids. The germline V gene encodes CDR1 SGDLS and CDR2 YYNGEE. This CDR3 is CASSVSETGITEAFF. CDR3 coding DNA: TGTGCCAGCAGCGTTAGTGAGACAGGGATCACTGAAGCTTTCTTT.

This CDR3 reads CASSLGREGYNEQFF. CDR3 sequence (DNA): TGTGCCAGCAGTCTGGGGCGGGAGGGTTACAATGAGCAGTTCTTC. The V and J genes are TRBV5-4 and TRBJ2-1; 9 positions agree with TRBD2. V shed 5 bases and J 4 bases; nucleotides not matched to a gene: 7. Germline-derived CDR1 and CDR2 are SGHNT and YYREEE (reference sequence). This CDR3 has 15 residues.

The chain has TRBV7-2 and TRBJ2-3; D unresolved. The CDR3 is made up of 13 amino acids. V was clipped by 7 bases and J by 1 base, with 9 bases between them. Germline V gene lookup returns CDR1 SGHTA and CDR2 FQGNSA. This CDR3 reads CASIFRGTDTQYF. CDR3 DNA sequence: TGTGCCAGCATTTTTCGGGGCACAGATACGCAGTATTTT.

The chain recombines TRBV30 with TRBJ1-5; D remains unclear. The germline CDR1 and CDR2 sequences are GTSNPN and SVGIG (reference sequence). This CDR3 is built from 12 residues. Trimming cost V 1 base and J 4 bases, with 5 bases left between them. The CDR3 DNA reads TGTGCCTGGAGTGCAGCGAATCAGCCCCAGCATTTT. Its protein is CAWSAANQPQHF.

The genes are TRBV11-2 and TRBJ1-1, with 7 positions matching TRBD1. Germline V gene lookup returns CDR1 SGHAT and CDR2 FQNNGV. Trimming at V came to 4 bases and at J to 11 bases, leaving 7 bases not matched to a gene. The CDR3 is made up of 12 amino acids. The CDR3 DNA sequence: TGTGCCAGCAGCTCGACAGGGAAATTGGCTTTCTTT. Translated, it gives CASSSTGKLAFF.

The chain has TRBV18 and TRBJ1-2, with 10 bases aligning to TRBD1. The CDR3 totals 15 residues. Germline CDR1 is KGHSH and CDR2 is LQKENI. Germline trimming cut 0 bases from V and 4 bases from J; bases unmatched to any gene: 2. CDR3 residues: CASSPPGTGVYGYTF. CDR3 nucleotides: TGTGCCAGCTCACCACCAGGGACAGGGGTCTATGGCTACACCTTC.

The rearrangement links TRBV4-1 to TRBJ1-5, with TRBD1 identical over 8 bases. Germline V gene data show CDR1 as MGHRA and CDR2 as YSYEKL. CDR3 length: 14 amino acids. J lost 4 bases, V lost 4 bases, and 3 bases had no gene match. This chain's CDR3 is CASSPGQANQPQHF. The CDR3 nucleotides are TGCGCCAGCAGCCCGGGACAGGCTAATCAGCCCCAGCATTTT.

The J gene is TRBJ2-7, the V gene TRBV28; 9 nucleotides match TRBD1. Germline CDR1 reads MDHEN; CDR2 reads SYDVKM. The CDR3 sequence is 15 residues long. Trimming cost V 6 bases and J 5 bases; bases outside gene matches: 11. The CDR3 nucleotides are TGTGCCAGCAGACATCCTGGACAGGGGAGAGACGAGCAGTACTTC. Protein product: CASRHPGQGRDEQYF.

V usage is TRBV2 and J usage is TRBJ2-4; TRBD1 aligns across 7 bases. Germline V gene lookup returns CDR1 SNHLY and CDR2 FYNNEI. The CDR3 has 14 amino acids. V was clipped by 4 bases and J by 7 bases; unmatched bases: 7. CDR3 residues: CASSGNRGRNIQYF. CDR3 DNA sequence: TGTGCCAGCAGTGGGAACAGGGGTAGGAACATTCAGTACTTC.

CDR3 nucleotide sequence: TGCGCCAGCAGCTTGGCAGGGTTCGGGTCTGGGGCCAACGTCCTGACTTTC. The encoded protein is CASSLAGFGSGANVLTF. The chain employs TRBV5-1 and TRBJ2-6; a possible D gene is TRBD1 (5 bases). This CDR3 region has 17 residues. The germline gives CDR1 SGHRS, CDR2 YFSETQ. V gave up 0 bases and J gave up 1 base, with 11 bases separating them.

CDR3 region: CASSPWTGTDRRQHF. CDR3 DNA sequence: TGTGCCAGCAGTCCCTGGACAGGGACCGATCGGCGCCAGCATTTT. The J gene is TRBJ1-5, the V gene TRBV28; TRBD1 matches 8 bases. Germline CDR1 MDHEN, CDR2 SYDVKM. The CDR3 has 15 residues. J gave up 12 bases and V 5 bases, and 15 bases lay outside the gene matches.